This T cell receptor beta chain was identified in a study of shared clonotypes between healthy human individuals. Findings and limits, study-wide: Sharing of clonotypes among donors was expected to vary with sequencing depth. Generation of non-shared clonotypes was less probable than generation of clonotypes shared by all four donors.

Caucasian adults residing in Nashville, Tennessee made up all the donors. Some clones are missing from TCRdb's copy, which holds only in-frame ones; the method was immunoSEQ multiplex PCR. The repertoire consists of about 2.4 million clones, with 80% to 95% occurring once and the leading ten covering 0.36%. As to this clone: The antigen is not known. This sample also contains other DNA sequences that code for the same CDR3.

This TCR came from a man aged 18 to 30 in good health. Some clones in this sample may be carry-over from other donors' samples. The specimen was naive CD4+ T cells from PBMCs. Subset reported: CD45RA+ positively selected.

This CDR3 reads CAWSTGSSGNTIYF. The CDR3 DNA is TGTGCCTGGAGTACGGGGAGCTCTGGAAACACCATATATTTT. The rearrangement joins TRBV30 to TRBJ1-3; D gene unclear. The CDR3 runs 14 residues. V was pared by 2 bases and J by 0 bases, with 8 bases between. CDR1 is GTSNPN, CDR2 SVGIG, per germline (reference sequence).